This is a list of T cell receptor beta chains from one sample in a study of blood T cell repertoires in COVID-19. The method was immunoSEQ multiplex PCR; TCRdb's version includes in-frame clones alone and lacks a portion of them. The sample carries roughly 140,000 clones, around 79% recorded once. Sequencing used peripheral blood. The source is a man aged 50-60 years with active or convalescent COVID-19. The CDR3 runs from the conserved cysteine through the conserved F or W. The D gene is left open where the match is weak. The size of a clone is reported for some rows only, either as once, few or many, or as a class for expanded clones.

d_gene | j_gene | abundance | v_gene | CDR3aa | CDR3nt
NA | TRBJ1-3 | NA | TRBV9 | CARLPIWTFIRYF | TGTGCCAGGTTACCGATATGGACATTCATCCGATATTTT
NA | TRBJ1-5 | once | TRBV27 | CASSLLPGSAGQPQHF | TGTGCCAGCAGTTTATTACCCGGGTCGGCGGGGCAGCCCCAGCATTTT
NA | TRBJ2-2 | once | TRBV19 | CASSTNGGNTGELFF | TGTGCCAGTAGCACCAACGGGGGGAACACCGGGGAGCTGTTTTTT
NA | TRBJ1-6 | NA | TRBV30 | CAWRRLAHSYNSPLHF | TGTGCCTGGAGGCGACTTGCCCACTCCTATAATTCACCCCTCCACTTT
NA | TRBJ2-7 | NA | TRBV7-8 | CASSLMVSGNEQYF | TGTGCCAGCAGCTTAATGGTTTCAGGGAACGAGCAGTACTTC
NA | TRBJ2-7 | NA | TRBV4-1 | CASSRREGADEQYF | TGCGCCAGCAGCCGTCGGGAGGGGGCTGACGAGCAGTACTTC
TRBD2 | TRBJ2-2 | NA | TRBV6-1 | CASSGGLAGGFFTGELFF | TGTGCCAGCAGTGGGGGACTAGCGGGAGGATTTTTCACCGGGGAGCTGTTTTTT
NA | TRBJ2-7 | NA | TRBV4-1 | CASSQVTSRPEQYF | TGCGCCAGCAGCCAAGTAACGTCTAGACCTGAGCAGTACTTC
NA | TRBJ1-5 | few | TRBV19 | CASSKGHLSNQPQHF | TGTGCCAGTAGCAAGGGACACCTCAGCAATCAGCCCCAGCATTTT
NA | TRBJ2-1 | once | TRBV7-2 | CASSLAAFSNEQFF | TGTGCCAGCAGCTTAGCTGCGTTTTCAAATGAGCAGTTCTTC
NA | TRBJ1-2 | NA | TRBV7-3 | CASSPGAGRHGYTF | TGTGCCAGCAGCCCCGGGGCGGGGAGGCATGGCTACACCTTC
NA | TRBJ2-7 | NA | TRBV11-2 | CASSLVQGGPYEQYF | TGTGCCAGCAGCTTAGTACAGGGAGGGCCCTACGAGCAGTACTTC
TRBD2 | TRBJ2-1 | NA | TRBV7-9 | CASSSTSGSSYNEQFF | TGTGCCAGCAGCTCAACTAGCGGGAGCTCCTACAATGAGCAGTTCTTC
NA | TRBJ1-3 | NA | TRBV7-2 | CALGVGVGNTIYF | TGTGCCCTTGGGGTAGGGGTTGGAAACACCATATATTTT
TRBD1 | TRBJ1-4 | NA | TRBV24-1 | CATSDAGTGEKLFF | TGTGCCACCAGTGATGCCGGGACAGGGGAAAAACTGTTTTTT
TRBD2 | TRBJ2-2 | NA | TRBV7-3 | CASSLNAASGVGELFF | TGTGCCAGCAGCTTAAACGCAGCTAGCGGAGTCGGGGAGCTGTTTTTT
NA | TRBJ1-3 | NA | TRBV6-5 | CASTVIEGGNTIYF | TGTGCCAGCACGGTGATTGAGGGCGGAAACACCATATATTTT
TRBD1 | TRBJ2-7 | once | TRBV27 | CASSSKPDRGEQYF | TGTGCCAGCAGTTCCAAACCTGACAGGGGCGAGCAGTACTTC
TRBD2 | TRBJ2-7 | NA | TRBV28 | CASTLPGGAYEQYF | TGTGCCAGCACCCTACCGGGGGGGGCCTACGAGCAGTACTTC
NA | TRBJ2-1 | once | TRBV6-1 | CASSSYSGNEQFF | TGTGCCAGCAGCAGTTATAGCGGCAATGAGCAGTTCTTC
TRBD2 | TRBJ2-5 | NA | TRBV19 | CASSITSGRSQETQYF | TGTGCCAGTAGTATTACTAGCGGGAGGTCTCAAGAGACCCAGTACTTC
NA | TRBJ1-4 | few | TRBV1 | CTSSQVRRRQAGEKLFF | TGCACCAGCAGCCAAGTTCGGAGGCGACAGGCGGGCGAAAAACTGTTTTTT
TRBD2 | TRBJ2-5 | NA | TRBV9 | CASSVGSGRALETQYF | TGTGCCAGCAGCGTCGGTAGCGGGAGGGCCTTAGAGACCCAGTACTTC
NA | TRBJ1-1 | NA | TRBV30 | CAWTTGLNTEAFF | TGTGCCTGGACTACAGGGTTGAACACTGAAGCTTTCTTT
TRBD2 | TRBJ2-1 | NA | TRBV7-9 | CASSLDLAVSYNEQFF | TGTGCCAGCAGCTTAGATCTAGCGGTCTCATACAATGAGCAGTTCTTC
NA | TRBJ1-5 | once | TRBV19 | CASSIGGYQPQHF | TGTGCCAGTAGTATTGGGGGGTATCAGCCCCAGCATTTT
NA | TRBJ1-2 | NA | TRBV5-6 | CASSQGRDYGYTF | TGTGCCAGCAGCCAGGGGCGCGACTATGGCTACACCTTC
NA | TRBJ2-1 | few | TRBV5-1 | CASSPTTQGNEQFF | TGCGCCAGCAGCCCGACTACACAGGGCAATGAGCAGTTCTTC
NA | TRBJ2-7 | NA | TRBV5-1 | CASSTDSTSFYEQYF | TGCGCCAGCAGCACGGACAGTACCTCCTTCTACGAGCAGTACTTC
TRBD1 | TRBJ1-5 | few | TRBV19 | CASSMTGGWPQHF | TGTGCCAGTAGTATGACAGGGGGTTGGCCCCAGCATTTT
TRBD1 | TRBJ2-7 | NA | TRBV5-1 | CASSFGDRASYEQYF | TGCGCCAGCAGCTTCGGGGACAGAGCCTCCTACGAGCAGTACTTC